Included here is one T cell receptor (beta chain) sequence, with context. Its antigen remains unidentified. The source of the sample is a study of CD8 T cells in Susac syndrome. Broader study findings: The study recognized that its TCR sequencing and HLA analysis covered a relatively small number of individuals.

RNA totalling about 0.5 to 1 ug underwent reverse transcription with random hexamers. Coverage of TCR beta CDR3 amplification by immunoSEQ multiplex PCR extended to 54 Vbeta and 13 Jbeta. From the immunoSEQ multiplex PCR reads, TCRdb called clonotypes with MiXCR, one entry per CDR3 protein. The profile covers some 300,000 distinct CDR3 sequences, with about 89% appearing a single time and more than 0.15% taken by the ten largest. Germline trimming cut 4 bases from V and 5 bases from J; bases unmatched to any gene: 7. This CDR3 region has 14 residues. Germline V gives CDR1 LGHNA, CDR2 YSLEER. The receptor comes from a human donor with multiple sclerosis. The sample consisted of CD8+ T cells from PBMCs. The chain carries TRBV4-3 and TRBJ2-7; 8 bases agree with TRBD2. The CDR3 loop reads CASSPGTRIDEQYF. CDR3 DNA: TGCGCCAGCAGCCCCGGGACTAGGATAGACGAGCAGTACTTC.